The 19 T cell receptor beta chains presented below share a single source sample, sequenced in a study of T cell responses to AZD1222 COVID-19 vaccine. TCRdb keeps only in-frame clones here, not all; method: immunoSEQ multiplex PCR. Of about 100,000 clones in the sample, roughly 89% were seen once. The starting material was peripheral blood, obtained on day 0 of AZD1222 vaccination. These receptors were collected from an adult in good health.

This chain connects TRBV5-1 to TRBJ2-3, with TRBD2 as a possible D gene (7 bases). The CDR3 is 15 amino acids. Germline V gives CDR1 SGHRS, CDR2 YFSETQ. V was trimmed by 0 bases and J by 4 bases, leaving 12 bases between them. CDR3 sequence reads: CASSLGGGASDTQYF. The CDR3 DNA reads as TGCGCCAGCAGCTTGGGAGGGGGGGCCTCAGATACGCAGTATTTT. The variable domain in full, completed from reference TRBV5-1 and TRBJ2-3, reads KAGVTQTPRYLIKTRGQQVTLSCSPISGHRSVSWYQQTPGQGLQFLFEYFSETQRNKGNFPGRFSGRQFSNSRSEMNVSTLELGDSALYLCASSLGGGASDTQYFGPGTRLTVL.

The rearrangement joins TRBV9 to TRBJ2-2; D is perhaps TRBD1 (5 bases). This CDR3 is built from 16 residues. V lost 4 bases and J lost 0, with 13 bases in between. Germline V gene data show CDR1 as SGDLS and CDR2 as YYNGEE. This CDR3 reads CASSPRLGANTGELFF. In DNA, the CDR3 is TGTGCCAGCAGCCCCCGGTTAGGGGCGAACACCGGGGAGCTGTTTTTT. Full variable domain (missing parts from reference TRBV9 and TRBJ2-2): DSGVTQTPKHLITATGQRVTLRCSPRSGDLSVYWYQQSLDQGLQFLIQYYNGEERAKGNILERFSAQQFPDLHSELNLSSLELGDSALYFCASSPRLGANTGELFFGEGSRLTVL.

DNA for the CDR3: TGTGCCAGCAGCCCACCTGTCCGGGACAGGGACGAGCAGTACTTC. It yields the protein CASSPPVRDRDEQYF. This chain links TRBV9 with TRBJ2-7; TRBD1 matches 9 bases. Per germline, CDR1 SGDLS and CDR2 YYNGEE. Trimming took 4 bases from V and 5 from J; bases not matched to a gene: 10. The CDR3 has 15 amino acids.

The chain employs TRBV18 and TRBJ2-2; tentatively, D is TRBD1 or TRBD2 (5 bases each). Germline CDR1 is KGHSH and CDR2 is LQKENI. The CDR3 is 15 amino acids. V was trimmed by 3 bases and J by 6 bases, leaving 14 bases between them. CDR3 region: CASSPGTATPGELFF. The CDR3 region has the DNA TGTGCCAGCTCACCCGGGACGGCCACCCCCGGGGAGCTGTTTTTT.

This clone was counted only a few times. CDR3 sequence: CASSERDFSNQPQHF. The CDR3, as DNA: TGTGCCAGCAGTGAAAGGGACTTTAGCAATCAGCCCCAGCATTTT. The rearrangement joins TRBV6-1 to TRBJ1-5, with D tentatively TRBD1 (5 bases). The V gene lost 2 bases and the J gene lost 0 bases, with 8 bases spanning the gap. The CDR3 totals 15 residues. Germline CDR1 and CDR2: MNHNS and SASEGT.

This clone was recorded only once. The genes are TRBV19 and TRBJ2-2, with D perhaps TRBD2 (6 bases). CDR3 length equals 15 residues. The germline gives CDR1 LNHDA, CDR2 SQIVND (reference sequence). Trimming took 6 bases from V and 4 from J, leaving 15 bases between them. DNA of the CDR3: TGTGCCAGTAGGGGACGCGGCGGGACCACCGGGGAGCTGTTTTTT. Translation: CASRGRGGTTGELFF. Full variable domain (remainder filled in from reference TRBV19 and TRBJ2-2): DGGITQSPKYLFRKEGQNVTLSCEQNLNHDAMYWYRQDPGQGLRLIYYSQIVNDFQKGDIAEGYSVSREKKESFPLTVTSAQKNPTAFYLCASRGRGGTTGELFFGEGSRLTVL.

The chain couples TRBV9 to TRBJ2-1; no firm D call. V lost 4 bases, J lost 9 bases, and 17 bases lay in between. This CDR3 is built from 14 residues. The germline gives CDR1 SGDLS, CDR2 YYNGEE. The CDR3 loop reads CASSPPVLAGEQFF. CDR3 sequence (DNA): TGTGCCAGCAGCCCCCCTGTTTTGGCTGGTGAGCAGTTCTTC.

The rearrangement joins TRBV6-2 or TRBV6-3 to TRBJ2-7; 8 bases align to TRBD1. Germline V gives CDR1 MNHEY, CDR2 SVGEGT. The V segment lost 2 bases and the J segment 7 bases; nucleotides outside the gene matches: 13. This CDR3 comprises 16 residues. CDR3 protein: CASSYTGTGVSGEQYF. CDR3 sequence (DNA): TGTGCCAGCAGTTACACCGGGACAGGAGTTTCTGGGGAGCAGTACTTC.

The rearrangement links TRBV25-1 to TRBJ1-4; D is unclear. CDR3 length: 15 amino acids. V was trimmed by 1 base and J by 1 base, leaving 7 bases between them. Per the germline V gene, CDR1 is MGHDK and CDR2 is SYGVNS. This CDR3 reads CASSESRGTNEKLFF. CDR3 in DNA: TGTGCCAGCAGTGAATCTCGGGGAACTAATGAAAAACTGTTTTTT.

The V call is TRBV9, the J call TRBJ1-5; D remains unclear. Trimming shortened V by 0 bases and J by 6 bases, and 13 bases separated the two germline ends. Germline lookup yields CDR1 SGDLS and CDR2 YYNGEE. The CDR3 has 15 amino acids. The CDR3 protein is CASSVGGNSGQPQHF. The CDR3 DNA reads TGTGCCAGCAGCGTAGGTGGGAATTCGGGTCAGCCCCAGCATTTT.

The chain joins TRBV7-9 to TRBJ2-2; no reliable D call. Between the trimmed V and J ends, which lost 3 bases and 6 bases, there was a span of 5 bases. The CDR3 is made up of 12 amino acids. In germline, CDR1 is SEHNR, CDR2 FQNEAQ (reference sequence). The chain's CDR3 is CASSFSAGELFF. Here the CDR3 DNA reads TGTGCCAGCAGCTTTTCCGCCGGGGAGCTGTTTTTT.

The chain joins TRBV19 to TRBJ2-7; D remains unclear. CDR3 length equals 12 residues. V was cut by 5 bases and J by 3 bases, with 8 bases left in between. Germline assignment: CDR1 LNHDA and CDR2 SQIVND (reference sequence). The CDR3 DNA reads TGTGCCAGTAGTGCAAGCAACTACGAGCAGTACTTC. Its translation: CASSASNYEQYF. The full variable domain, its missing parts supplied by reference TRBV19 and TRBJ2-7, is DGGITQSPKYLFRKEGQNVTLSCEQNLNHDAMYWYRQDPGQGLRLIYYSQIVNDFQKGDIAEGYSVSREKKESFPLTVTSAQKNPTAFYLCASSASNYEQYFGPGTRLTVT.

This chain joins TRBV7-2 and TRBJ1-4; 8 nucleotides line up with TRBD1. With 5 bases clipped from V and 8 bases from J, the junction kept 7 bases outside the gene matches. The CDR3 contains 14 residues. Germline values: CDR1 SGHTA, CDR2 FQGNSA. This chain's CDR3 is CASSRQGAEEKLFF. As DNA, the CDR3 is TGTGCCAGCAGCCGTCAGGGGGCTGAGGAAAAACTGTTTTTT.

The chain carries TRBV7-2 and TRBJ2-4; 10 bases map to TRBD2. Unmatched junction bases numbered 14, after V lost 5 bases and J lost 10 bases. Germline V lookup: CDR1 SGHTA, CDR2 FQGNSA. The CDR3 is made up of 16 amino acids. For the CDR3, the DNA is TGTGCCAGCAGCCCGAGCTTAGCGGGGGGAAGGGGGATTCAGTACTTC. This encodes CASSPSLAGGRGIQYF.

The chain joins TRBV9 to TRBJ1-1, with a weak D call TRBD1 (6 bases). The V and J ends lost 0 bases and 4 bases respectively, with 10 bases between them. This CDR3 region has 14 residues. Germline V gene sequence: CDR1 SGDLS, CDR2 YYNGEE. CDR3 residues: CASSVGQAGTEAFF. The CDR3 DNA reads TGTGCCAGCAGCGTAGGACAGGCGGGCACTGAAGCTTTCTTT.

This chain connects TRBV18 to TRBJ1-2; 12 nucleotides line up with TRBD1. The CDR3 contains 16 residues. From germline, CDR1 is KGHSH and CDR2 LQKENI. The V gene end was trimmed by 2 bases and the J gene end by 6 bases; junction bases not matched to a gene: 7. The CDR3 bases are TGTGCCAGCTCACCAGGAAGGGGACAGGGGGCACATGGCTACACCTTC. Protein sequence: CASSPGRGQGAHGYTF.

The chain combines TRBV5-4 with TRBJ1-2; 9 nucleotides match TRBD1. Per germline, CDR1 SGHNT and CDR2 YYREEE (reference sequence). J gave up 4 bases and V 3 bases, and 7 bases lay outside the gene matches. The length of the CDR3 is 15 residues. CDR3 bases: TGTGCCAGCAGCTCGGGACAGGGCACCTTCTATGGCTACACCTTC. Translation gives CASSSGQGTFYGYTF.

The chain combines TRBV7-2 with TRBJ2-2, with a possible D match to TRBD2 (7 bases). The length of the CDR3 is 14 residues. The V end lost 2 bases, the J end lost 7 bases, and 11 bases lay between the germline ends. The germline gives CDR1 SGHTA, CDR2 FQGNSA. The CDR3 reads CASSLRGRGGELFF. The CDR3 region has the DNA TGTGCCAGCAGCTTAAGGGGGAGGGGCGGGGAGCTGTTTTTT.

The rearrangement links TRBV20-1 to TRBJ2-1; D might be TRBD2 (6 bases). Trimming removed 3 bases at V and 7 bases at J, with 19 bases between. This CDR3 contains 15 residues. Germline V lookup: CDR1 DFQATT, CDR2 SNEGSKA (reference sequence). CDR3 sequence reads: CSASRGRGAGNEQFF. In nucleotides, the CDR3 is TGCAGTGCTAGTCGGGGTCGCGGGGCGGGGAATGAGCAGTTCTTC.